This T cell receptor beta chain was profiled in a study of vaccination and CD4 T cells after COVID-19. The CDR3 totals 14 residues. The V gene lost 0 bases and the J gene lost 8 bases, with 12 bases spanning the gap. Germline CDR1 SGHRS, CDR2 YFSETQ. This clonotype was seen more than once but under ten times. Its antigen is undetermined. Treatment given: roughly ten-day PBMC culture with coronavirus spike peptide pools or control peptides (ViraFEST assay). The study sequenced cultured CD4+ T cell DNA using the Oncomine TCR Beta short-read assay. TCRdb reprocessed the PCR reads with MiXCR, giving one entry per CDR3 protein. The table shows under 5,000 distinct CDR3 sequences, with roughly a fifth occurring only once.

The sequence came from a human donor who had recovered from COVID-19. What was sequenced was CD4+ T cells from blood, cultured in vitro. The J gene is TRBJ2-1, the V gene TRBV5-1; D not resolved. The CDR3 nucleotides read TGCGCCAGCAGCTTGGAATGGGTCCTCCATGAGCAGTTCTTC. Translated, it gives CASSLEWVLHEQFF.